One and the same sample provided the 5 T cell receptor beta chains below, sequenced in a study of Graves' ophthalmopathy and Graves' hyperthyroidism. The study amplified TCR beta CDR3 regions using RNA transcripts. An initial RT-PCR round employing HTBI primers preceded a second-round multiplex PCR. One entry per CDR3 protein, called by TCRdb with MiXCR from the multiplex PCR reads. Among over a million distinct CDR3 sequences listed, about 38% were seen once. The sequenced material came from peripheral blood or thyroid tissue (not recorded which). The receptors here all came from an adult man with Graves' hyperthyroidism.

With regard to this clonotype: A read error may be the cause here, since a much bigger clone is one base away. This chain uses TRBV2 with TRBJ2-5, with D possibly being TRBD1 or TRBD2 (5 bases each). The CDR3 sequence is 15 residues long. Per the germline V gene, CDR1 is SNHLY and CDR2 is FYNNEI. CDR3 sequence (DNA): TGTGCCAGCAGTAACCGGGACCTCCGGTCAGAGGCCCAGTACTTC. It encodes CASSNRDLRSEAQYF. The full variable domain, with the rest looked up from reference TRBV2 and TRBJ2-5, is EPEVTQTPSHQVTQMGQEVILRCVPISNHLYFYWYRQILGQKVEFLVSFYNNEISEKSEIFDDQFSVERPDGSNFTLKIRSTKLEDSAMYFCASSNRDLRSEAQYFGPGTRLLVL.

Comment on this clonotype: The final CDR3 position lacks the conserved phenylalanine or tryptophan, pointing to a likely read error. The DNA is omitted, as the CDR3 cannot be located on it reliably, and the CDR3 follows TCRdb's listing. The genes are TRBV7-2 and TRBJ1-2. From germline, CDR1 is SGHTA and CDR2 FQGNSA. From its first to its last residue, the CDR3 has 8 amino acids. CDR3 region: CASSQEGR.

In regard to this clonotype: A much larger clone sits a single nucleotide away, making a read error possible. This sequence joins TRBV14 and TRBJ2-2; 8 bases are shared with TRBD1. The CDR3 runs 14 residues. Germline V gene data show CDR1 as SGHDN and CDR2 as FVKESK. This chain's CDR3 is CASSLTGTGGEPFF. In nucleotides, the CDR3 is TGTGCCAGCAGCCTCACCGGGACAGGTGGGGAGCCGTTTTTT. Looking up the rest from reference TRBV14 and TRBJ2-2 gives the full variable domain: EAGVTQFPSHSVIEKGQTVTLRCDPISGHDNLYWYRRVMGKEIKFLLHFVKESKQDESGMPNNRFLAERTGGTYSTLKVQPAELEDSGVYFCASSLTGTGGEPFFGEGSRLTVL.

The V gene is TRBV6-6, the J gene TRBJ2-7; 9 nucleotides align to TRBD2. The CDR3 is 16 residues long. V was pared by 0 bases and J by 0 bases, with 3 bases of the junction left unmatched. The germline V gene encodes CDR1 MNHNY and CDR2 SVGAGI (reference sequence). The CDR3 sequence is CASSYSVREGSYEQYF. The CDR3 nucleotides read TGTGCCAGCAGTTACTCGGTGCGGGAGGGCTCCTACGAGCAGTACTTC.

The chain couples TRBV10-3 to TRBJ2-7; 10 bases agree with TRBD1. Trimming removed 9 bases from V and 2 bases from J; junction bases left unmatched: 19. Germline loops: CDR1 ENHRY, CDR2 SYGVKD. The CDR3 runs 18 residues. The CDR3 coding sequence is TGTGCCATTCAGCAGCCTGGAAGACGGGACAGGGGAACCTACGAGCAGTACTTC. Residues: CAIQQPGRRDRGTYEQYF.